What follows are 24 T cell receptor beta chains derived from one specimen sequenced in a study of cytotoxic CD8 clonotypes in ibrutinib-treated CLL. Assay: immunoSEQ multiplex PCR; the TCRdb copy retains only in-frame clones and omits some. Found here are some 160,000 clones, roughly four fifths of them singletons; the top ten hold 2% to 2.5%. Sequencing used PBMCs, obtained after 12 months of ibrutinib treatment. These receptors came from a human donor with chronic lymphocytic leukemia.

The CDR3 loop is CATSDRRGTYEQYF. The CDR3 DNA reads as TGTGCCACTTCGGACAGGCGGGGGACTTACGAGCAGTACTTC. The gene calls are TRBV6-5 and TRBJ2-7; the D call may be TRBD1 or TRBD2 (7 bases each). CDR1 and CDR2 from the germline V gene are MNHEY and SVGAGI. This CDR3 comprises 14 residues. The V gene lost 10 bases and the J gene lost 4 bases, with 20 bases spanning the gap.

The chain uses TRBV5-1 and TRBJ2-3; TRBD2 matches 13 bases. The CDR3 has 18 amino acids. The V gene's germline CDR1 is SGHRS and CDR2 YFSETQ. Losses at the gene ends were 0 bases for V and 5 bases for J; bases not matched to a gene: 9. DNA for the CDR3: TGCGCCAGCAGCTTGGGGACTAGCGGGGGCAAGTGGAAAGATACGCAGTATTTT. Its translation is CASSLGTSGGKWKDTQYF.

This chain links TRBV2 with TRBJ1-4; 12 bases align to TRBD1. V gave up 4 bases and J gave up 13 bases; unmatched junction bases: 7. Germline values: CDR1 SNHLY, CDR2 FYNNEI. The length of the CDR3 is 14 residues. The CDR3 DNA is TGTGCCAGCAGTGGTGGGACAGGGGGCCAGGGACTGTTTTTT. The encoded protein is CASSGGTGGQGLFF.

The chain joins TRBV18 to TRBJ1-1; a weak D match, TRBD1 (5 bases). Germline CDR1 and CDR2: KGHSH and LQKENI. The CDR3 loop spans 15 amino acids. The V gene lost 1 base and the J gene lost 8 bases, with 17 bases spanning the gap. CDR3: CASSPLPAPEGEAFF. The CDR3 DNA is TGTGCCAGCTCACCACTTCCGGCACCAGAGGGGGAAGCTTTCTTT.

The chain uses TRBV5-6 and TRBJ1-2; D may be TRBD1 (6 bases). Germline V lookup: CDR1 SGHDT, CDR2 YYEEEE. V lost 7 bases, J lost 1 base, and 11 bases lay in between. The CDR3 is made up of 13 amino acids. The CDR3 spells CASGLQGNYGYTF. The DNA for the CDR3 is TGTGCCAGCGGTTTACAGGGTAACTATGGCTACACCTTC.

The chain links TRBV11-2 to TRBJ2-3; D ambiguous. The V end was cut by 5 bases, the J end by 1 base, with 10 bases between. The CDR3 consists of 14 residues. The germline V gene encodes CDR1 SGHAT and CDR2 FQNNGV. Here the CDR3 DNA reads TGTGCCAGCAGCCTTGAGACCCGCACAGATACGCAGTATTTT. Translated: CASSLETRTDTQYF.

This clone was detected only a few times. V and J are TRBV29-1 and TRBJ2-1, with 9 positions matching TRBD2. The CDR3 contains 15 residues. J was trimmed by 3 bases and V by 4 bases; bases with no gene match: 7. Germline values: CDR1 SQVTM, CDR2 ANQGSEA. CDR3 DNA: TGCAGCGTTGGAAAGGGACTAGCCCTCTACAATGAGCAGTTCTTC. This codes for CSVGKGLALYNEQFF.

The genes are TRBV28 and TRBJ1-1, with D uncertain. Trimming cost V 3 bases and J 5 bases, with 7 bases left between them. The CDR3 length is 12 residues. Germline loops: CDR1 MDHEN, CDR2 SYDVKM. CDR3 sequence reads: CASSFGHTEAFF. CDR3 sequence (DNA): TGTGCCAGCAGTTTCGGCCATACTGAAGCTTTCTTT.

This clone is a singleton in its sample. The chain links TRBV28 to TRBJ2-6; D is unclear. Trimming left V 4 bases short and J 4 bases short, with 11 bases between. This CDR3 region has 15 residues. The V gene's germline CDR1 is MDHEN and CDR2 SYDVKM. CDR3 bases: TGTGCCAGCAGTTCCCCCCGACCCGGGGCCAACGTCCTGACTTTC. Encoded protein: CASSSPRPGANVLTF.

The rearrangement joins TRBV9 to TRBJ2-7; 11 bases map to TRBD1. Germline CDR1 reads SGDLS; CDR2 reads YYNGEE. V shed 0 bases, J shed 7 bases, and the junction held 9 bases outside the gene matches. The CDR3 is made up of 16 amino acids. This CDR3 reads CASSVGEGTGGREQYF. The CDR3, as DNA: TGTGCCAGCAGCGTAGGGGAGGGGACAGGGGGTCGAGAGCAGTACTTC. Supplemented by reference TRBV9 and TRBJ2-7, the full variable domain reads DSGVTQTPKHLITATGQRVTLRCSPRSGDLSVYWYQQSLDQGLQFLIQYYNGEERAKGNILERFSAQQFPDLHSELNLSSLELGDSALYFCASSVGEGTGGREQYFGPGTRLTVT.

The chain is built from TRBV7-8 and TRBJ2-3; 9 bases agree with TRBD2. J was trimmed by 2 bases and V by 5 bases; bases with no gene match: 8. Germline assignment: CDR1 SGHVS and CDR2 FQNEAQ. This CDR3 is built from 16 residues. Written as DNA, the CDR3 is TGTGCCAGCAGCCGCCGGGCGGGAGGGAACACAGATACGCAGTATTTT. Protein sequence: CASSRRAGGNTDTQYF.

V usage is TRBV19 and J usage is TRBJ2-1; 9 bases agree with TRBD2. Germline loops: CDR1 LNHDA, CDR2 SQIVND (reference sequence). The ends lost 4 bases at V and 0 bases at J; junction bases unmatched: 16. The CDR3 runs 20 residues. CDR3 in DNA: TGTGCCAGTAGTACCTGGGTTGGGCGGAAGCGGGAGGACTCCTACAATGAGCAGTTCTTC. Protein sequence: CASSTWVGRKREDSYNEQFF.

This rearrangement joins TRBV7-8 to TRBJ1-2, with 7 bases fitting TRBD1. The CDR3 contains 15 residues. The V and J ends lost 4 bases and 1 base, in that order; junction bases with no gene match: 6. The germline V gene encodes CDR1 SGHVS and CDR2 FQNEAQ. Here the CDR3 reads CASSYTGDHNYGYTF. The CDR3 DNA follows: TGTGCCAGCAGCTACACAGGGGACCATAACTATGGCTACACCTTC. Based on the CDR3 plus reference TRBV7-8 and TRBJ1-2, the full variable domain is GAGVSQSPRYKVAKRGQDVALRCDPISGHVSLFWYQQALGQGPEFLTYFQNEAQLDKSGLPSDRFFAERPEGSVSTLKIQRTQQEDSAVYLCASSYTGDHNYGYTFGSGTRLTVV.

The rearrangement uses TRBV5-1 and TRBJ2-7, with 12 nucleotides matching TRBD2. The V gene end was trimmed by 0 bases and the J gene end by 6 bases; junction bases not matched to a gene: 10. CDR3 size: 17 residues. CDR1 and CDR2 from the germline V gene are SGHRS and YFSETQ. The CDR3 sequence is CASSLEPRTSGVVEQYF. The DNA of the CDR3 is TGCGCCAGCAGCTTGGAGCCCCGGACTAGCGGGGTGGTCGAGCAGTACTTC.

The chain joins TRBV6-5 to TRBJ1-4, with unresolved D. The germline V gene has CDR1 MNHEY and CDR2 SVGAGI. V was cut by 7 bases and J by 0 bases, with 9 bases left in between. CDR3 length: 14 amino acids. The CDR3 here is CASKYAATNEKLFF. The CDR3 nucleotides read TGTGCCAGCAAATACGCGGCAACTAATGAAAAACTGTTTTTT.

About this clone: The same CDR3 is also encoded by other DNA sequences in this sample. CDR3 residues: CASSLEAGGTYEQYF. CDR3 coding DNA: TGTGCCAGCAGCTTAGAGGCGGGAGGGACTTACGAGCAGTACTTC. The chain is built from TRBV11-2 and TRBJ2-7, with 9 bases identical to TRBD2. The length of the CDR3 is 15 residues. With V trimmed by 0 bases and J by 4 bases, 4 bases remained unmatched. Germline CDR1 reads SGHAT; CDR2 reads FQNNGV.

V gene TRBV19 combines with J gene TRBJ1-5; 8 bases match TRBD1. The germline CDR1 and CDR2 sequences are LNHDA and SQIVND (reference sequence). The V and J ends lost 4 bases and 1 base, in that order; junction bases with no gene match: 6. The CDR3 totals 16 residues. For the CDR3, the DNA is TGTGCCAGTAGTACCTACGGACAGGGCAGCAATCAGCCCCAGCATTTT. Translated: CASSTYGQGSNQPQHF.

The chain is built from TRBV29-1 and TRBJ2-7; D might be TRBD1 (6 bases). The V gene lost 2 bases and the J gene lost 7 bases, with 12 bases spanning the gap. CDR3 length: 12 residues. Germline values: CDR1 SQVTM, CDR2 ANQGSEA. CDR3 loop: CSVEIQGREQYF. As DNA, the CDR3 is TGCAGCGTTGAAATACAGGGACGGGAGCAGTACTTC.

The V gene is TRBV4-1, the J gene TRBJ2-1; no firm D call. Trimming cost V 4 bases and J 2 bases, with 15 bases left between them. The CDR3 spans 16 residues. The germline CDR1 and CDR2 sequences are MGHRA and YSYEKL. The CDR3 nucleotides read TGCGCCAGCAGCCCAGTCTCCTTTGGGACCTACAATGAGCAGTTCTTC. Protein sequence: CASSPVSFGTYNEQFF.

This sequence joins TRBV7-9 and TRBJ2-3, with D perhaps assigned TRBD1 or TRBD2 (5 bases each). This CDR3 spans 16 amino acids. The germline V and J ends were trimmed by 1 base and 0 bases, with 11 bases remaining between them. The germline gives CDR1 SEHNR, CDR2 FQNEAQ (reference sequence). CDR3 in amino acids: CASSLVGTDSTDTQYF. CDR3 sequence (DNA): TGTGCCAGCAGCTTAGTAGGGACGGATAGCACAGATACGCAGTATTTT.

This clone has only a few counts. The gene calls are TRBV2 and TRBJ1-2; D perhaps matches TRBD1 (5 bases). CDR1 is SNHLY and CDR2 is FYNNEI in the germline V gene. Trimming took 2 bases from V and 8 from J, leaving 12 bases between them. The CDR3 consists of 13 residues. CDR3 DNA sequence: TGTGCCAGCAGTGAACGTGAGGGGCGAGGCTACACCTTC. Translation: CASSEREGRGYTF.

The rearrangement joins TRBV5-6 to TRBJ2-7; tentatively, D is TRBD2 (5 bases). The CDR3 has 15 amino acids. Germline V gene data show CDR1 as SGHDT and CDR2 as YYEEEE. Between the trimmed V and J ends, which lost 4 bases and 3 bases, there was a span of 17 bases. In DNA, the CDR3 is TGTGCCAGCAGCCGACGTCAACTAGTCCACTACGAGCAGTACTTC. It encodes CASSRRQLVHYEQYF.

This clone has more than one count but fewer than ten. J is TRBJ2-5 and V is TRBV2; D may be TRBD1 (6 bases). V lost 4 bases, J lost 5 bases, and 14 bases lay in between. Per the germline V gene, CDR1 is SNHLY and CDR2 is FYNNEI. The CDR3 totals 14 residues. The CDR3 reads CASSVQGSGETQYF. CDR3 bases: TGTGCCAGCAGTGTACAGGGTTCAGGGGAGACCCAGTACTTC. The variable domain in full, with the rest retrieved from reference TRBV2 and TRBJ2-5, is EPEVTQTPSHQVTQMGQEVILRCVPISNHLYFYWYRQILGQKVEFLVSFYNNEISEKSEIFDDQFSVERPDGSNFTLKIRSTKLEDSAMYFCASSVQGSGETQYFGPGTRLLVL.

The V and J genes are TRBV5-1 and TRBJ2-4, with TRBD1 matching 7 bases. V dropped 4 bases and J dropped 0; count of bases not matched to a gene: 7. Looked up from germline, CDR1 is SGHRS and CDR2 is YFSETQ. CDR3 size: 16 residues. The CDR3 coding sequence is TGCGCCAGCAGCAATGGACAGGATCGAGCCAAAAACATTCAGTACTTC. Protein: CASSNGQDRAKNIQYF.